This T cell receptor beta chain stems from a study of low-dose radiotherapy and immunotherapy resistance in tumors. The overall study: Oral aspirin 300 mg was taken by patients daily for four cycles from cycle 1 day 1.

Trimming removed 6 bases from V and 1 base from J, with 12 bases in between. Germline CDR1 and CDR2: SQVTM and ANQGSEA. The CDR3 length is 13 residues. Time point defined: before trial treatment. The study gave donors nivolumab, ipilimumab, aspirin, low-dose cyclophosphamide and low-dose radiotherapy. This clonotype was seen many times. Primers used for first-strand cDNA, a TRAV- and TRBV-specific set, covered both alpha and beta chains. TCR amplification ran 15 to 20 PCR cycles using constant-region and V-primer adapter primers. It was by in vitro transcription that isolated mRNA was amplified. From the reads, TCRdb called clonotypes with MiXCR, one entry per CDR3 protein. The sample gives tens of thousands of distinct CDR3 sequences, over 15% of which show up once; about 2.8% is in the top ten.

This chain uses TRBV29-1 with TRBJ1-1, with D possibly TRBD1 on 5 matching bases. Source: PBMCs, taken before treatment. This TCR was sampled from a male donor with prostate cancer. The CDR3 is CSVPGVANTEAFF. The CDR3 DNA follows: TGCAGCGTGCCGGGGGTGGCGAACACTGAAGCTTTCTTT.